The clone carrying this T cell receptor beta chain was seen ten or more times. What it recognizes is unknown. This entry is derived from a study of T-cell reconstitution after alpha-beta-depleted transplantation in children. The CDR3 is 14 amino acids. CDR1 is SEHNR and CDR2 is FQNEAQ in the germline V gene (reference sequence). The J segment lost 9 bases and the V segment lost 5 bases, leaving 3 bases of the junction unmatched. Whole-study findings and limits: At day 60, the high TCRbeta diversity found in some patients originated from recipient T cells and thymic progenitors that had survived. Several hundred expanded graft clones reportedly were the source of alpha-beta T cells about two months after transplant. Most T-cell counts and diversity one year after the transplant came from T cells that were newly produced.

A TCRbeta library incorporating unique molecular identifiers was prepared. Using its own MiXCR run on the PCR reads, TCRdb lists one record per CDR3 protein. The sample records just over 950,000 distinct CDR3 sequences, 25% to 30% being singletons. This chain connects TRBV7-9 to TRBJ1-6, with TRBD1 identical over 11 bases. The clonotype was recovered from a boy under two years old who had a stem cell transplant for SCID, so the T cells may come from the graft donor. Material: PBMCs, mostly from graft donor cells, obtained 360 days after TCRalphabeta/CD19-depleted stem cell transplant. Here the CDR3 reads CASSQGQGGSPLHF. CDR3 DNA: TGTGCCAGCAGCCAGGGACAGGGGGGTTCACCCCTCCACTTT.